One T cell receptor (beta chain) is described in this entry. The target antigen is unknown. This record comes from a study of long-term antiretroviral therapy in people with HIV. Whole-study results and caveats: Within the repertoire, clones expanded before ART were dominant at all time points. Nothing was known about ART adherence, viral resistance or changes in therapy.

The immunoSEQ assay was v3.0, run at survey level. Sequencing was performed with immunoSEQ multiplex PCR; in TCRdb, only in-frame clones are kept and a portion is missing. The data hold some 31,000 clones, with 90% to 95% observed a single time. In germline, CDR1 is SGHAT, CDR2 FQNNGV. V lost 2 bases, J lost 6 bases, and 19 bases lay in between. There are 16 residues in the CDR3. No donor had fewer than one pre-ART PBMC sample or fewer than two post-ART PBMC samples. Among participants with HIV, every one received treatment in the United States. V usage is TRBV11-2 and J usage is TRBJ1-2; maybe TRBD1 (5 bases). The sequence was obtained from a man aged 45 to 65 with HIV. The sequencing here drew on unsorted PBMCs, taken about 7.2 years after starting antiretroviral therapy. CDR3 loop: CASSLPGLVGPNGYTF. The CDR3 region has the DNA TGTGCCAGCAGCTTACCCGGGCTGGTGGGACCTAATGGCTACACCTTC.